This passage covers 29 T cell receptor beta chains from one sample sequenced in a study of T cells after posttransplantation cyclophosphamide. Profiled with immunoSEQ multiplex PCR; TCRdb holds only in-frame clones, not every one. The table records under 75,000 clones, around 93% of them present only once. The sample was PBMCs. These TCRs come from a woman in her twenties or thirties in good health and a related stem cell transplant donor.

This clone was found once. This rearrangement joins TRBV7-7 to TRBJ2-5, with D perhaps assigned TRBD1 or TRBD2 (5 bases each). The CDR3 consists of 16 residues. Trimming shortened V by 1 base and J by 5 bases, and 17 bases separated the two germline ends. Germline assignment: CDR1 SSHAT and CDR2 FNYEAQ (reference sequence). This chain's CDR3 is CASSLGRLAGRETQYF. CDR3 coding DNA: TGTGCCAGCAGCTTAGGGAGGTTGGCAGGGCGGGAGACCCAGTACTTC.

V usage is TRBV5-1 and J usage is TRBJ1-2; D might be TRBD1 (6 bases). Germline V gene lookup returns CDR1 SGHRS and CDR2 YFSETQ. The CDR3 is 13 residues long. The V and J ends lost 4 bases and 4 bases respectively, with 11 bases between them. CDR3 residues: CASSNGQTYGYTF. In DNA form, the CDR3 reads TGCGCCAGCAGCAACGGACAGACCTATGGCTACACCTTC.

This clone occurred once. The CDR3 is CASSLEDVGRDGYTF. The CDR3 nucleotides read TGTGCCAGCAGCTTAGAGGATGTCGGTCGGGATGGCTACACCTTC. The chain recombines TRBV7-9 with TRBJ1-2, with D uncertain. Trimming removed 1 base at V and 6 bases at J, with 15 bases between. The CDR3 has 15 residues. Germline V gives CDR1 SEHNR, CDR2 FQNEAQ (reference sequence).

This clone occurred a few times. This chain joins TRBV19 and TRBJ1-5; D is unresolved. The germline V gene encodes CDR1 LNHDA and CDR2 SQIVND (reference sequence). The CDR3 covers 10 residues. Between the trimmed V and J ends, which lost 7 bases and 4 bases, there was a span of 2 bases. The CDR3 region is CASKNQPQHF. For the CDR3, the DNA is TGTGCCAGTAAAAATCAGCCCCAGCATTTT.

The genes are TRBV4-1 and TRBJ1-1; a possible D gene is TRBD1 (5 bases). The CDR3 contains 15 residues. Germline loops: CDR1 MGHRA, CDR2 YSYEKL. Trimming pared 4 bases from V and 3 bases from J, leaving 15 bases between. CDR3 nucleotides: TGCGCCAGCAGCCTCAGGGAAGGAGGGGACACTGAAGCTTTCTTT. Amino acid sequence: CASSLREGGDTEAFF.

Only a few counts were recorded for this clone. This chain joins TRBV4-2 and TRBJ1-2; D is unclear. Trimming left V 6 bases short and J 8 bases short, with 10 bases between. The CDR3 extends over 11 amino acids. The germline CDR1 and CDR2 sequences are LGHNA and YNFKEQ. The CDR3 DNA sequence: TGTGCCAGCAGAGACAACAGCGGCTACACCTTC. This translates into CASRDNSGYTF.

This rearrangement joins TRBV9 to TRBJ1-1; the D is unclear. The CDR3 consists of 12 residues. V was shortened by 3 bases and J by 3 bases, with 6 bases between the two germline ends. CDR1 SGDLS and CDR2 YYNGEE come from the germline V gene. CDR3: CASSGTYTEAFF. The CDR3 region has the DNA TGTGCCAGCAGCGGGACCTACACTGAAGCTTTCTTT.

The chain joins TRBV2 to TRBJ2-3, with D possibly TRBD2 on 6 matching bases. Germline CDR1 SNHLY, CDR2 FYNNEI. The CDR3 runs to 15 residues. V was pared by 4 bases and J by 2 bases, with 13 bases between. The CDR3 reads CASSGATGDTDTQYF. The DNA for the CDR3 is TGTGCCAGCAGTGGAGCGACGGGGGACACAGATACGCAGTATTTT.

The V gene is TRBV5-1, the J gene TRBJ2-3; D ambiguous. Trimming cost V 4 bases and J 1 base, with 10 bases left between them. The CDR3 extends over 14 amino acids. CDR1 is SGHRS, CDR2 YFSETQ, per germline. CDR3 protein: CASSRDRGTDTQYF. CDR3 DNA sequence: TGCGCCAGCAGCCGCGATAGGGGCACAGATACGCAGTATTTT.

In nucleotides, the CDR3 is TGTGCCAGCAGCTCAGGACAGGTTCGGAATTCACCCCTCCACTTT. Amino acid sequence: CASSSGQVRNSPLHF. The V call is TRBV7-2, the J call TRBJ1-6; 7 nucleotides align to TRBD1. Germline V gene sequence: CDR1 SGHTA, CDR2 FQGNSA. The ends lost 4 bases at V and 7 bases at J; junction bases unmatched: 7. The length of the CDR3 is 15 residues.

CDR3 region: CASSENSFNSPLHF. The CDR3 bases are TGTGCCAGCAGTGAAAACAGTTTTAATTCACCCCTCCACTTT. V and J are TRBV6-1 and TRBJ1-6; no clear D gene. The CDR3 totals 14 residues. Germline values: CDR1 MNHNS, CDR2 SASEGT. Between the trimmed V and J ends, which lost 2 bases and 6 bases, there was a span of 8 bases.

The CDR3 nucleotides read TGTGCCAGCAGCTTACAACCAGGGGGAGATGAAAAACTGTTTTTT. Translated, it gives CASSLQPGGDEKLFF. This sequence joins TRBV7-6 and TRBJ1-4; 7 nucleotides match TRBD1. Losses at the gene ends were 2 bases for V and 6 bases for J; bases not matched to a gene: 6. From germline, CDR1 is SGHVS and CDR2 FNYEAQ. The length of the CDR3 is 15 residues.

CDR3 sequence reads: CASSVEGGWATEAFF. Here the CDR3 DNA reads TGTGCCAGCAGCGTAGAAGGCGGTTGGGCCACTGAAGCTTTCTTT. The gene calls are TRBV9 and TRBJ1-1; the D is unclear. With 0 bases removed from V and 4 bases from J, the gap between germline ends came to 13 bases. CDR3 length: 15 amino acids. Germline V gives CDR1 SGDLS, CDR2 YYNGEE.

The chain links TRBV19 to TRBJ1-4, with a tentative D call TRBD1 (5 bases). Trimming removed 4 bases at V and 0 bases at J, with 9 bases between. CDR3 size: 15 residues. Germline V gives CDR1 LNHDA, CDR2 SQIVND (reference sequence). This CDR3 reads CASSTRQSTNEKLFF. CDR3 DNA sequence: TGTGCCAGTAGTACACGACAGTCAACTAATGAAAAACTGTTTTTT.

Only a few counts were recorded for this clone. The rearrangement uses TRBV10-3 and TRBJ1-2, with D tentatively TRBD1 (5 bases). Trimming cost V 2 bases and J 8 bases, with 15 bases left between them. The CDR3 is made up of 14 amino acids. From germline, CDR1 is ENHRY and CDR2 SYGVKD. The CDR3: CAISEPGAIRGYTF. CDR3 coding DNA: TGTGCCATCAGTGAGCCCGGGGCCATCCGGGGCTACACCTTC.

The V and J genes are TRBV7-9 and TRBJ2-2, with TRBD1 matching 11 bases. Germline CDR1 reads SEHNR; CDR2 reads FQNEAQ (reference sequence). Trimming at V came to 2 bases and at J to 2 bases, leaving 10 bases not matched to a gene. The CDR3 contains 19 residues. CDR3 protein: CASSLRGMDRGLNTGELFF. The CDR3 region has the DNA TGTGCCAGCAGCTTAAGGGGAATGGACAGGGGGCTAAACACCGGGGAGCTGTTTTTT.

The rearrangement links TRBV11-2 to TRBJ1-1, with D possibly being TRBD1 (5 bases). Trimming pared 1 base from V and 4 bases from J, leaving 7 bases between. This CDR3 contains 13 residues. The germline gives CDR1 SGHAT, CDR2 FQNNGV. Here the CDR3 DNA reads TGTGCCAGCAGCTTAGTCAGGGTCACTGAAGCTTTCTTT. Translated: CASSLVRVTEAFF.

The chain combines TRBV18 with TRBJ2-5; no firm D call. The CDR3 has 14 amino acids. Per germline, CDR1 KGHSH and CDR2 LQKENI. The V end was cut by 3 bases, the J end by 2 bases, with 10 bases between. The CDR3 spells CASSPGAAQETQYF. The CDR3 region has the DNA TGTGCCAGCTCACCTGGAGCAGCACAAGAGACCCAGTACTTC.

The chain has TRBV30 and TRBJ2-3, with D possibly matching TRBD2 (5 bases). Germline V gives CDR1 GTSNPN, CDR2 SVGIG (reference sequence). Deletions cut 2 bases from V and 5 bases from J, with 11 bases between. The CDR3 is made up of 13 amino acids. CDR3 residues: CAWSTRRVDTQYF. The CDR3 region has the DNA TGTGCCTGGAGTACTAGGCGGGTAGATACGCAGTATTTT.

The chain combines TRBV25-1 with TRBJ2-7, with D perhaps matching TRBD1 (5 bases). Trimming took 5 bases from V and 2 from J, leaving 13 bases between them. The CDR3 consists of 14 residues. CDR1 and CDR2 from the germline V gene are MGHDK and SYGVNS. The CDR3 here is CASSLTGSTYEQYF. CDR3 nucleotide sequence: TGTGCCAGCAGTCTTACAGGAAGCACCTACGAGCAGTACTTC.

The V call is TRBV6-5, the J call TRBJ1-2; tentatively, D is TRBD1 (5 bases). V lost 0 bases to trimming and J lost 4 bases, with 12 bases between them. The CDR3 contains 15 residues. Germline assignment: CDR1 MNHEY and CDR2 SVGAGI. For the CDR3, the DNA is TGTGCCAGCAGTTACTCACGGGGCCCAAGCTATGGCTACACCTTC. It specifies CASSYSRGPSYGYTF.

V usage is TRBV19 and J usage is TRBJ1-2, with D perhaps matching TRBD1 (6 bases). The ends were cut back, 5 bases at V and 6 bases at J, with 19 bases in the middle. This CDR3 is built from 15 residues. Germline lookup yields CDR1 LNHDA and CDR2 SQIVND (reference sequence). CDR3 protein: CASSFPDRRKDGYTF. CDR3 sequence (DNA): TGTGCCAGTAGTTTCCCCGACAGGAGAAAGGATGGCTACACCTTC.

This rearrangement joins TRBV2 to TRBJ2-7; the D is unclear. V was shortened by 6 bases and J by 0 bases, with 6 bases between the two germline ends. The CDR3 sequence is 12 residues long. Germline assignment: CDR1 SNHLY and CDR2 FYNNEI. DNA of the CDR3: TGTGCCAGCAGCCCTAGCTCCTACGAGCAGTACTTC. Protein: CASSPSSYEQYF.

The chain links TRBV14 to TRBJ1-1, with no clear D. The CDR3 loop spans 12 amino acids. The V gene lost 1 base and the J gene lost 8 bases, with 8 bases spanning the gap. Germline values: CDR1 SGHDN, CDR2 FVKESK. CDR3 sequence: CASSQAGSEAFF. DNA of the CDR3: TGTGCCAGCAGCCAAGCGGGGTCGGAAGCTTTCTTT.

This clone was detected only a few times. The gene calls are TRBV30 and TRBJ1-5; D unresolved. This CDR3 comprises 14 residues. V lost 0 bases, J lost 5 bases, and 11 bases lay in between. Germline V gene data show CDR1 as GTSNPN and CDR2 as SVGIG (reference sequence). CDR3 sequence: CAWSVLGGDQPQHF. The CDR3 nucleotides read TGTGCCTGGAGTGTACTCGGTGGGGATCAGCCCCAGCATTTT.

This rearrangement joins TRBV7-2 to TRBJ2-7; TRBD2 matches at 12 bases. Trimming took 1 base from V and 6 from J; bases not matched to a gene: 1. Germline V lookup: CDR1 SGHTA, CDR2 FQGNSA. The length of the CDR3 is 14 residues. The CDR3: CASSLELAGGEQYF. The CDR3 nucleotides read TGTGCCAGCAGCTTAGAACTAGCGGGGGGCGAGCAGTACTTC.

This clone was recorded once. The CDR3 region has the DNA TGTGCCACCAGCGAGATTCCGCAGGAGGGCAATCAGCCCCAGCATTTT. Translation: CATSEIPQEGNQPQHF. The chain uses TRBV15 and TRBJ1-5; unclear D gene. There are 16 residues in the CDR3. V dropped 5 bases and J dropped 2 bases, with 16 bases sitting between them. The germline V gene encodes CDR1 LNHNV and CDR2 YYDKDF (reference sequence).

This chain connects TRBV9 to TRBJ2-5; D uncertain. The CDR3 runs 14 residues. V was trimmed by 4 bases and J by 0 bases, leaving 10 bases between them. Germline V gene data show CDR1 as SGDLS and CDR2 as YYNGEE. The CDR3, as DNA: TGTGCCAGCAGCCCCCGTACCCACCAAGAGACCCAGTACTTC. Translated, it gives CASSPRTHQETQYF.

This sequence joins TRBV27 and TRBJ2-7; 10 positions agree with TRBD2. The length of the CDR3 is 14 residues. V lost 6 bases to trimming and J lost 4 bases; unmatched junction nucleotides: 6. Germline CDR1 MNHEY, CDR2 SMNVEV (reference sequence). The CDR3 loop is CASRKAGGDYEQYF. The CDR3 DNA reads TGTGCCAGCAGGAAAGCGGGGGGGGATTACGAGCAGTACTTC.